The 25 T cell receptor beta chains presented below share a single source sample, sequenced in a study of shared T cell receptors in the human thymus. TCRdb's copy holds only in-frame clones and misses some; the assay was immunoSEQ multiplex PCR. Of about 610,000 clones listed, around 87% are singletons. The sample also formed part of further work on human thymus T cells.

The sample comprised thymocytes. These receptors came from a boy in the first two years of life with a congenital heart defect.

The V gene is TRBV4-2, the J gene TRBJ2-7, with D perhaps TRBD1 (7 bases). There are 16 residues in the CDR3. V was cut by 0 bases and J by 7 bases, with 19 bases left in between. Germline assignment: CDR1 LGHNA and CDR2 YNFKEQ. The CDR3 DNA is TGTGCCAGCAGCCAAGAAGGGACTCTCCCAGGGGGAGAGCAGTACTTC. Translated, it gives CASSQEGTLPGGEQYF.

This chain connects TRBV5-1 to TRBJ2-1, with D possibly being TRBD1 (5 bases). The CDR3 spans 16 residues. Trimming took off 4 bases at V and 3 bases at J, with 17 bases between the two ends. Germline lookup yields CDR1 SGHRS and CDR2 YFSETQ. As DNA, the CDR3 is TGCGCCAGCAGCGAGACCCAGGGAAGACACTACAATGAGCAGTTCTTC. It specifies CASSETQGRHYNEQFF.

The chain combines TRBV14 with TRBJ2-7; D possibly corresponds to TRBD1 (5 bases). This CDR3 comprises 15 residues. V was clipped by 1 base and J by 0 bases, with 10 bases between them. CDR1 is SGHDN, CDR2 FVKESK, per germline. CDR3 sequence reads: CASSQGQRSSYEQYF. The CDR3 DNA sequence: TGTGCCAGCAGCCAAGGACAGCGAAGCTCCTACGAGCAGTACTTC.

The rearrangement uses TRBV7-7 and TRBJ1-5; D is possibly TRBD1 (6 bases). Germline lookup yields CDR1 SSHAT and CDR2 FNYEAQ (reference sequence). Between the trimmed V and J ends, which lost 7 bases and 7 bases, there was a span of 14 bases. The CDR3 runs 13 residues. CDR3 nucleotides: TGTGCCAGCAAACAGGGCTGTAGCCAGCCCCAGCATTTT. Its translation: CASKQGCSQPQHF.

The genes are TRBV27 and TRBJ1-5; D unresolved. Germline V CDR1 and CDR2: MNHEY, SMNVEV (reference sequence). The CDR3 loop spans 14 amino acids. Trimming removed 6 bases at V and 7 bases at J, with 16 bases between. CDR3 amino acids: CASSPTGLVQPQHF. The CDR3 nucleotides are TGTGCCAGCAGCCCGACCGGGTTGGTACAGCCCCAGCATTTT.

This chain's CDR3 is CASSSRLAAPPDTQYF. In DNA form, the CDR3 reads TGCGCCAGCAGCTCGAGACTAGCGGCCCCCCCAGATACGCAGTATTTT. This chain connects TRBV5-1 to TRBJ2-3; 9 positions match TRBD2. Germline values: CDR1 SGHRS, CDR2 YFSETQ. This CDR3 has 16 amino acids. V was clipped by 3 bases and J by 4 bases; unmatched bases: 9.

The chain couples TRBV7-9 to TRBJ1-3; D is possibly TRBD1 (5 bases). Germline V lookup: CDR1 SEHNR, CDR2 FQNEAQ (reference sequence). The ends were cut back, 5 bases at V and 5 bases at J, with 10 bases in the middle. The CDR3 totals 13 residues. CDR3 in amino acids: CASSPDRRNTIYF. The DNA of the CDR3 is TGTGCCAGCAGCCCAGACAGAAGAAACACCATATATTTT.

The chain couples TRBV14 to TRBJ2-7, with a tentative D call TRBD1 (6 bases). Trimming shortened V by 2 bases and J by 2 bases, and 19 bases separated the two germline ends. CDR3 length: 17 residues. The V gene's germline CDR1 is SGHDN and CDR2 FVKESK. For the CDR3, the DNA is TGTGCCAGCAGCCAAAAGGCCCACAGGGTCTTCACCTACGAGCAGTACTTC. Amino acid sequence: CASSQKAHRVFTYEQYF. The whole variable domain, remainder taken from reference TRBV14 and TRBJ2-7, is EAGVTQFPSHSVIEKGQTVTLRCDPISGHDNLYWYRRVMGKEIKFLLHFVKESKQDESGMPNNRFLAERTGGTYSTLKVQPAELEDSGVYFCASSQKAHRVFTYEQYFGPGTRLTVT.

The chain couples TRBV19 to TRBJ2-2; 11 bases align to TRBD2. CDR1 LNHDA and CDR2 SQIVND come from the germline V gene (reference sequence). The CDR3 totals 17 residues. Trimming at V came to 11 bases and at J to 4 bases, leaving 15 bases not matched to a gene. The CDR3 here is CAVKVTSGRGRTGELFF. Here the CDR3 DNA reads TGTGCCGTTAAGGTCACTAGCGGGAGAGGCCGCACCGGGGAGCTGTTTTTT.

This sequence joins TRBV6-6 and TRBJ2-7, with 7 bases identical to TRBD1. Germline-derived CDR1 and CDR2 are MNHNY and SVGAGI (reference sequence). V trimming: 4 bases; J trimming: 2 bases; junction bases outside the gene matches: 8. The CDR3 is 15 residues long. The CDR3 loop is CASSSITGVTYEQYF. As DNA, the CDR3 is TGTGCCAGCAGTTCCATCACAGGGGTGACCTACGAGCAGTACTTC.

This chain uses TRBV29-1 with TRBJ2-1, with 12 nucleotides matching TRBD2. The CDR3 covers 14 residues. CDR1 is SQVTM and CDR2 is ANQGSEA in the germline V gene. Unmatched junction bases numbered 2, after V lost 6 bases and J lost 2 bases. This CDR3 is CSVGLAGAYNEQFF. The CDR3 nucleotides read TGCAGCGTGGGACTAGCGGGCGCCTACAATGAGCAGTTCTTC.

V gene TRBV27 combines with J gene TRBJ2-4; 8 positions agree with TRBD1. The ends lost 4 bases at V and 2 bases at J; junction bases unmatched: 16. The CDR3 runs to 19 residues. CDR1 is MNHEY, CDR2 SMNVEV, per germline (reference sequence). The CDR3 DNA reads as TGTGCCAGCAGTTCCGCCCCCACAGGGGGTGACAGTACCAAAAACATTCAGTACTTC. As protein: CASSSAPTGGDSTKNIQYF.

V is TRBV9 and J is TRBJ2-1; 11 bases fit TRBD2. The J segment lost 5 bases and the V segment lost 1 base, leaving 11 bases of the junction unmatched. CDR1 is SGDLS, CDR2 YYNGEE, per germline. The CDR3 runs to 18 residues. CDR3 in DNA: TGTGCCAGCAGCGTAAAATTAGCGGGAGGGCCGAGGGACAATGAGCAGTTCTTC. It yields the protein CASSVKLAGGPRDNEQFF.

The chain recombines TRBV7-4 with TRBJ2-5, with 8 bases fitting TRBD2. The CDR3 is 16 amino acids. Trimming removed 2 bases from V and 4 bases from J; junction bases left unmatched: 9. Germline assignment: CDR1 SGHVT and CDR2 SQSDAQ. The CDR3 nucleotides are TGTGCCAGCAGCTTAACATCGGGAGGGCCGGGAGAGACCCAGTACTTC. Protein: CASSLTSGGPGETQYF. The complete variable domain, with remaining parts taken from reference TRBV7-4 and TRBJ2-5, reads GAGVSQSPRYKVAKRGRDVALRCDSISGHVTLYWYRQTLGQGSEVLTYSQSDAQRDKSGRPSGRFSAERPERSVSTLKIQRTEQGDSAVYLCASSLTSGGPGETQYFGPGTRLLVL.

In its sample, this clone was seen once. This CDR3 is CASSGTSGSPWGEQFF. The CDR3 nucleotides read TGCGCCAGCAGTGGGACTAGCGGGAGCCCCTGGGGTGAGCAGTTCTTC. The rearrangement links TRBV10-1 to TRBJ2-1; 13 bases agree with TRBD2. V was pared by 4 bases and J by 9 bases, with 9 bases of the junction left unmatched. Germline CDR1 and CDR2: WNHNN and SYGVQD (reference sequence). The CDR3 is 16 residues long.

This chain connects TRBV30 to TRBJ1-2, with D uncertain. CDR1 GTSNPN and CDR2 SVGIG come from the germline V gene (reference sequence). The CDR3 covers 15 residues. Trimming stripped 0 bases from V and 0 bases from J, with 11 bases between. CDR3 protein: CAWSVRLPTNYGYTF. The CDR3 nucleotides are TGTGCCTGGAGTGTAAGACTACCTACTAACTATGGCTACACCTTC.

This chain connects TRBV1 to TRBJ2-2; TRBD1 is taken as the D call from the table, unchecked against the DNA. TRBV1 has pseudogene status. This CDR3 comprises 13 residues. The CDR3 region has the DNA TGCACCTCCTCTCAGGGGAACACCGGGGAGCTGTTTTTT. Protein product: CTSSQGNTGELFF.

V and J are TRBV19 and TRBJ1-5, with 9 bases fitting TRBD1. This CDR3 spans 15 amino acids. Unmatched junction bases numbered 3, after V lost 2 bases and J lost 4 bases. Germline V CDR1 and CDR2: LNHDA, SQIVND (reference sequence). The CDR3 here is CASSIRDRANQPQHF. For the CDR3, the DNA is TGTGCCAGTAGTATAAGGGACAGGGCTAATCAGCCCCAGCATTTT.

This clone was observed a few times. The chain is built from TRBV14 and TRBJ1-6; D perhaps matches TRBD1 (6 bases). The length of the CDR3 is 15 residues. The V gene's germline CDR1 is SGHDN and CDR2 FVKESK. Trimming took 4 bases from V and 7 from J, leaving 14 bases between them. The CDR3 nucleotides are TGTGCCAGCAGCCCTCACAGGGAGCGGAATTCACCCCTCCACTTT. It encodes CASSPHRERNSPLHF.

J is TRBJ2-7 and V is TRBV6-1, with 7 positions matching TRBD2. V trimming: 6 bases; J trimming: 6 bases; junction bases outside the gene matches: 11. The CDR3 length is 14 residues. Germline loops: CDR1 MNHNS, CDR2 SASEGT. CDR3: CASRLAIGSCEQYF. The CDR3 nucleotides read TGTGCCAGCAGACTAGCGATTGGTTCTTGCGAGCAGTACTTC.

The chain carries TRBV9 and TRBJ2-7; 8 positions match TRBD1. The length of the CDR3 is 13 residues. In germline, CDR1 is SGDLS, CDR2 YYNGEE. After removal of 3 bases from V and 5 bases from J, the junction contained 4 bases not matched to a gene. CDR3 DNA: TGTGCCAGCAGCGCCGCGACAGGGGACGAGCAGTACTTC. It encodes CASSAATGDEQYF.

CDR3 sequence (DNA): TGTGCCAGTCCCAGGGGTTCTGGGGCCAACGTCCTGACTTTC. This sequence encodes CASPRGSGANVLTF. The V call is TRBV21-1, the J call TRBJ2-6; the D call in the table, TRBD1, was not verified against the DNA. TRBV21-1 is marked as a pseudogene. The CDR3 is 14 amino acids.

V is TRBV6-5 and J is TRBJ2-7, with TRBD1 matching 8 bases. Germline V lookup: CDR1 MNHEY, CDR2 SVGAGI. Trimming took 6 bases from V and 4 from J; bases not matched to a gene: 2. The CDR3 has 12 residues. Here the CDR3 reads CASSHRGYEQYF. The CDR3, as DNA: TGTGCCAGCAGCCACAGGGGGTACGAGCAGTACTTC.

The chain recombines TRBV5-1 with TRBJ1-1; D not resolved. The V end was cut by 0 bases, the J end by 8 bases, with 8 bases between. Germline assignment: CDR1 SGHRS and CDR2 YFSETQ. This CDR3 comprises 12 residues. The CDR3 is CASSLDSLEAFF. In DNA form, the CDR3 reads TGCGCCAGCAGCTTGGACAGTCTGGAAGCTTTCTTT.

The J gene is TRBJ1-1, the V gene TRBV18, with unresolved D. There are 15 residues in the CDR3. The germline CDR1 and CDR2 sequences are KGHSH and LQKENI. The V and J ends lost 6 bases and 6 bases respectively, with 20 bases between them. The CDR3 DNA follows: TGTGCCAGCTCTCCAACCTTATCCCGCGGGGCTGAAGCTTTCTTT. It specifies CASSPTLSRGAEAFF.